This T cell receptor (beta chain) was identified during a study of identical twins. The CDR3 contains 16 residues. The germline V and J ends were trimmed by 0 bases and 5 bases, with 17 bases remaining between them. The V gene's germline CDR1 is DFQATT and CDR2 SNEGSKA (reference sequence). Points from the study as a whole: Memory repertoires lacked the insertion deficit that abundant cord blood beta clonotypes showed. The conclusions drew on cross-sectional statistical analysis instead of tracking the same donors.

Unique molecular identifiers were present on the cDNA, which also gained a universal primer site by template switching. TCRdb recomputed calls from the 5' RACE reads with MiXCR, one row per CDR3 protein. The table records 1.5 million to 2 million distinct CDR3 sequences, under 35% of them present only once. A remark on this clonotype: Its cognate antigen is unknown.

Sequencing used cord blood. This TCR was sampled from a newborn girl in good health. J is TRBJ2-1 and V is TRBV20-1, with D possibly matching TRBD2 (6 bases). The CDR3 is CSARDRLGPGNNEQFF. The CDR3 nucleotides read TGCAGTGCTAGAGATCGACTAGGACCGGGAAACAATGAGCAGTTCTTC.